This entry lists 9 T cell receptor beta chains sequenced from one sample in a study of blood T cell repertoires in COVID-19. Clones were read by immunoSEQ multiplex PCR, and TCRdb kept only the in-frame ones, dropping some. The repertoire consists of a few hundred thousand clones, with roughly 82% occurring once and the leading ten covering approximately 1.5%. The sequenced material came from peripheral blood. These TCRs come from a woman in her forties or fifties with acute or convalescent COVID-19.

The rearrangement uses TRBV14 and TRBJ1-1, with D uncertain. The CDR3 spans 15 residues. Germline-derived CDR1 and CDR2 are SGHDN and FVKESK. V dropped 0 bases and J dropped 0 bases, with 8 bases sitting between them. CDR3 amino acids: CASSQDPRMNTEAFF. CDR3 DNA sequence: TGTGCCAGCAGCCAAGACCCGAGAATGAACACTGAAGCTTTCTTT.

V is TRBV3-1 (or the pseudogene TRBV3-2) and J is TRBJ1-6, with unresolved D. Trimming left V 1 base short and J 8 bases short, with 9 bases between. The CDR3 length is 14 residues. CDR1 LGHDT and CDR2 YNNKEL come from the germline V gene (reference sequence). The CDR3 DNA reads TGTGCCAGCAGCCAAGGGCGGGGATATTCACCCCTCCACTTT. This codes for CASSQGRGYSPLHF.

This rearrangement joins TRBV28 to TRBJ1-2; 9 nucleotides match TRBD1. The germline V gene has CDR1 MDHEN and CDR2 SYDVKM. Germline trimming cut 5 bases from V and 5 bases from J; bases unmatched to any gene: 6. The CDR3 loop spans 14 amino acids. The CDR3 DNA sequence: TGTGCCAGCAGTCCGGGACAGGGAGTATATGGCTACACCTTC. Its translation: CASSPGQGVYGYTF.

The chain recombines TRBV28 with TRBJ1-2, with unresolved D. The CDR3 has 13 amino acids. Germline CDR1 and CDR2: MDHEN and SYDVKM. V was clipped by 4 bases and J by 4 bases, with 10 bases between them. This CDR3 reads CASSSTSIYGYTF. CDR3 DNA: TGTGCCAGCAGTTCCACTTCGATCTATGGCTACACCTTC.

The rearrangement joins TRBV19 to TRBJ1-2, with 8 bases identical to TRBD1. Germline CDR1 LNHDA, CDR2 SQIVND (reference sequence). V gave up 4 bases and J gave up 6 bases; unmatched junction bases: 7. CDR3 length equals 14 residues. The CDR3 sequence: CASSTWTGRNGYTF. For the CDR3, the DNA is TGTGCCAGTAGTACCTGGACAGGGAGAAATGGCTACACCTTC.

The V call is TRBV27, the J call TRBJ2-7; TRBD1 matches 7 bases. The CDR3 spans 14 residues. The J segment lost 6 bases and the V segment lost 4 bases, leaving 9 bases of the junction unmatched. CDR1 and CDR2 from the germline V gene are MNHEY and SMNVEV (reference sequence). The CDR3 bases are TGTGCCAGCAGTTCAGACAGGGCAGGGGCCGAGCAGTACTTC. It codes for CASSSDRAGAEQYF.

The V gene is TRBV6-5, the J gene TRBJ1-2, with a possible D match to TRBD1 (5 bases). Looked up from germline, CDR1 is MNHEY and CDR2 is SVGAGI. This CDR3 has 15 amino acids. V shed 2 bases and J shed 4 bases, with 14 bases lying between them. The CDR3 sequence: CASSYPTGGTYGYTF. CDR3 DNA: TGTGCCAGCAGTTACCCAACCGGGGGGACCTATGGCTACACCTTC.

CDR3 coding DNA: TGTGCCAGCAGTAGAGGGGAGGGTTCACCCCTCCACTTT. It translates to CASSRGEGSPLHF. V gene TRBV28 combines with J gene TRBJ1-6, with D possibly matching TRBD1 (5 bases). The CDR3 is 13 residues long. The V and J ends lost 5 bases and 9 bases respectively, with 11 bases between them. Looked up from germline, CDR1 is MDHEN and CDR2 is SYDVKM.

This clone appeared a few times. This sequence joins TRBV28 and TRBJ2-7; TRBD1 is a possible D gene (5 bases). Germline V lookup: CDR1 MDHEN, CDR2 SYDVKM. The V and J ends lost 6 bases and 0 bases respectively, with 15 bases between them. This CDR3 region has 15 residues. The CDR3 bases are TGTGCCAGCAGCCCAACCATCGACAGCTCCTACGAGCAGTACTTC. Its translation: CASSPTIDSSYEQYF.